Shown below are 10 T cell receptor beta chains from a single sample sequenced in a study of molecular identifiers for immune sequencing clone quantification. TCRdb redid the calling of the PCR reads with MiXCR, one entry per CDR3 protein. The table shows a few hundred thousand distinct CDR3 sequences, with 24% occurring only once. Sequences were obtained from naive CD8+ T cells from blood, with Jurkat cell RNA spiked in. Subset reported: FACS-sorted CD8+CD4-CCR7+CD45RA+ naive T cells. The receptor source for this set is a human donor in good health. Some libraries in this study had Jurkat cell RNA spiked in.

The chain carries TRBV19 and TRBJ2-3; 10 nucleotides line up with TRBD2. The J segment lost 6 bases and the V segment lost 9 bases, leaving 15 bases of the junction unmatched. CDR1 and CDR2 (germline): LNHDA, SQIVND (reference sequence). The CDR3 covers 16 residues. The CDR3 DNA is TGTGCCAGAAATAAGAGAGCGGGAGGGCCAACGGATACGCAGTATTTT. Translating gives CARNKRAGGPTDTQYF. Using reference TRBV19 and TRBJ2-3 for the parts outside the CDR3, the full variable domain is DGGITQSPKYLFRKEGQNVTLSCEQNLNHDAMYWYRQDPGQGLRLIYYSQIVNDFQKGDIAEGYSVSREKKESFPLTVTSAQKNPTAFYLCARNKRAGGPTDTQYFGPGTRLTVL.

Of note for this clonotype: It may be a read error: a sequence one base away is much more abundant. This chain links TRBV12-3 or TRBV12-4 with TRBJ2-7; D is uncertain. The CDR3 sequence is 13 residues long. The CDR3 spells CVSSSGSNYEQYF. The CDR3 coding sequence is TGTGTCAGCAGTTCCGGAAGCAACTACGAGCAGTACTTC.

The chain joins TRBV7-9 to TRBJ2-1; D remains unclear. The CDR3 length is 15 residues. V was shortened by 1 base and J by 1 base, with 8 bases between the two germline ends. The germline V gene has CDR1 SEHNR and CDR2 FQNEAQ (reference sequence). In nucleotides, the CDR3 is TGTGCCAGCAGCTTAGTTGGCTGGTCCTACAATGAGCAGTTCTTC. Protein product: CASSLVGWSYNEQFF.

The rearrangement joins TRBV20-1 to TRBJ2-2, with 11 bases identical to TRBD2. CDR3 length equals 15 residues. CDR1 is DFQATT, CDR2 SNEGSKA, per germline (reference sequence). The V gene end was trimmed by 6 bases and the J gene end by 3 bases; junction bases not matched to a gene: 6. Here the CDR3 DNA reads TGCAGTGCAACTATAGCGGGAGGGTACACCGGGGAGCTGTTTTTT. It yields the protein CSATIAGGYTGELFF.

The rearrangement uses TRBV20-1 and TRBJ2-3; D is undetermined. This CDR3 is built from 15 residues. V was clipped by 5 bases and J by 2 bases, with 17 bases between them. Germline lookup yields CDR1 DFQATT and CDR2 SNEGSKA (reference sequence). The CDR3 sequence is CSAFWATTDTDTQYF. CDR3 coding DNA: TGCAGTGCTTTTTGGGCTACCACCGACACAGATACGCAGTATTTT.

This clonotype was found many times. The chain uses TRBV7-2 and TRBJ1-1; no clear D gene. Germline-derived CDR1 and CDR2 are SGHTA and FQGNSA. Trimming cost V 5 bases and J 8 bases, with 15 bases left between them. The CDR3 sequence is 13 residues long. CDR3 DNA: TGTGCCAGCAGCCTAGGCACGTATGCAGAAGCTTTCTTT. The encoded protein is CASSLGTYAEAFF.

The chain joins TRBV28 to TRBJ1-6; TRBD1 is a possible D gene (6 bases). This CDR3 spans 15 amino acids. The germline V and J ends were trimmed by 7 bases and 1 base, with 11 bases remaining between them. Germline V gene sequence: CDR1 MDHEN, CDR2 SYDVKM. The CDR3 loop reads CASKTRGSYNSPLHF. As DNA, the CDR3 is TGTGCCAGCAAAACCAGGGGATCCTATAATTCACCCCTCCACTTT.

Ten or more counts support this clonotype. The chain carries TRBV12-5 and TRBJ1-5, with D tentatively TRBD1 (5 bases). The V end was cut by 10 bases, the J end by 9 bases, with 13 bases between. The germline V gene has CDR1 LGHNT and CDR2 FRNRAP. This CDR3 spans 11 amino acids. CDR3 in DNA: TGTGCTACTGGCCCAGGGATGCCCCAGCATTTT. Its protein product is CATGPGMPQHF. Full variable domain (rest looked up from reference TRBV12-5 and TRBJ1-5): DARVTQTPRHKVTEMGQEVTMRCQPILGHNTVFWYRQTMMQGLELLAYFRNRAPLDDSGMPKDRFSAEMPDATLATLKIQPSEPRDSAVYFCATGPGMPQHFGDGTRLSIL.

This clonotype has more than one count but fewer than ten. V gene TRBV30 combines with J gene TRBJ1-2, with D possibly being TRBD1 (6 bases). Germline V lookup: CDR1 GTSNPN, CDR2 SVGIG (reference sequence). Trimming took 2 bases from V and 6 from J, leaving 10 bases between them. The CDR3 extends over 12 amino acids. The CDR3 nucleotides are TGTGCCTGGAGTAGGGGGGCTGATGGCTACACCTTC. It translates to CAWSRGADGYTF. Together with reference TRBV30 and TRBJ1-2, the CDR3 gives the full variable domain: SQTIHQWPATLVQPVGSPLSLECTVEGTSNPNLYWYRQAAGRGLQLLFYSVGIGQISSEVPQNLSASRPQDRQFILSSKKLLLSDSGFYLCAWSRGADGYTFGSGTRLTVV.

To note about this clonotype: At one of its ends the junction is not consistent with the germline gene, which may arise from a read error. The J gene is TRBJ2-6, the V gene TRBV7-9, with a possible D match to TRBD2 (6 bases). The germline CDR1 and CDR2 sequences are SEHNR and FQNEAQ (reference sequence). This CDR3 contains 14 residues. The CDR3 loop reads CASSWDSGANVRTF. The CDR3 nucleotides read TGTGCCAGCAGTTGGGACTCCGGGGCCAACGTCCGGACTTTC.